These T cell receptor beta chains were read from a single sample in a study of neurological immune-mediated disorders. TCRdb used MiXCR to reprocess the 5' RACE reads, holding one entry per CDR3 protein. This table has some 57,000 distinct CDR3 sequences, 3% to 4% appearing once. Sequences were obtained from PBMCs. The receptor source for this set is a woman in her sixties with multiple sclerosis. Both conserved end residues are part of each CDR3. D genes are given only for firm matches. Not every row has a clone size; where given, it reads once, few, many or a size class.

>TRBD1|TRBV20-1|TRBJ2-3|.
CSAKDRGSTDTQYF
TGCAGTGCGAAGGACAGGGGTAGCACAGATACGCAGTATTTT
>.|TRBV6-5|TRBJ1-2|.
CASLSGYGYTF
TGTGCCAGCTTAAGCGGCTATGGCTACACCTTC
>.|TRBV7-2|TRBJ2-7|many
CASSLMSSSYEQYF
TGTGCCAGCAGCTTAATGTCATCATCCTACGAGCAGTACTTC
>.|TRBV5-1|TRBJ1-2|many
CASSLGAAGPRANYGYTF
TGCGCCAGCAGCTTGGGTGCCGCAGGGCCCAGGGCCAACTATGGCTACACCTTC
>.|TRBV20-1|TRBJ2-7|.
CSARDSRAPYEQYF
TGCAGTGCTAGAGATTCAAGGGCCCCCTACGAGCAGTACTTC
>TRBD2|TRBV6-2/TRBV6-3|TRBJ2-2|few
CASSHRTSVGELFF
TGTGCCAGCAGCCACAGGACTAGCGTCGGGGAGCTGTTTTTT
>.|TRBV29-1|TRBJ1-2|many
CSTSAEGANYGYTF
TGCAGCACCTCGGCAGAGGGAGCTAACTATGGCTACACCTTC
>.|TRBV2|TRBJ1-5|many
CASSDMGAEGQPQHF
TGTGCCAGCAGTGATATGGGGGCCGAGGGACAGCCCCAGCATTTT
>.|TRBV20-1|TRBJ2-1|many
CSAWLTGEQFF
TGCAGTGCCTGGCTAACTGGTGAGCAGTTCTTC
>.|TRBV20-1|TRBJ2-4|many
CSAAARRDGGLLGF
TGCAGTGCTGCTGCACGACGAGACGGAGGACTTTTGGGCTTC
>TRBD1|TRBV5-5|TRBJ2-3|many
CASTPWTGGATDTQYF
TGTGCCAGCACCCCTTGGACAGGGGGAGCCACAGATACGCAGTATTTT
>.|TRBV12-3/TRBV12-4|TRBJ1-1|few
CASSVRGRNTEAFF
TGTGCCAGCAGTGTCAGGGGACGGAACACTGAAGCTTTCTTT
>TRBD1|TRBV2|TRBJ1-4|many
CASSSQQGNNEKLFF
TGTGCCAGCAGTTCACAACAGGGGAATAATGAAAAACTGTTTTTT
>.|TRBV5-1|TRBJ2-1|many
CASSPSGNNEQFF
TGCGCCAGCAGCCCGAGCGGCAACAATGAGCAGTTCTTC
>TRBD2|TRBV2|TRBJ2-2|many
CASRIRAGGPNTGELFF
TGTGCCAGCCGCATCCGGGCGGGGGGACCTAACACCGGGGAGCTGTTTTTT
>.|TRBV5-1|TRBJ2-7|many
CASSPGQFSYEQYF
TGCGCCAGCAGCCCCGGACAGTTTTCCTACGAGCAGTACTTC
>.|TRBV28|TRBJ2-3|many
CASRTDPGSDTQYF
TGTGCCAGCAGGACGGACCCGGGTTCCGATACGCAGTATTTT
>TRBD1|TRBV5-1|TRBJ2-7|many
CASSSRPGQGAYEQYF
TGCGCCAGCAGCTCTCGACCGGGACAGGGCGCCTACGAGCAGTACTTC
>TRBD2|TRBV12-3/TRBV12-4|TRBJ2-3|many
CASSKRTSGGPTDTQYF
TGTGCCAGCAGCAAGAGGACTAGCGGGGGCCCCACAGATACGCAGTATTTT
>.|TRBV5-1|TRBJ1-2|many
CASSSGEPTIYGYTF
TGCGCCAGCAGCTCCGGGGAACCGACGATCTATGGCTACACCTTC
>TRBD1|TRBV5-1|TRBJ2-7|many
CASSSRTGRNEQYF
TGCGCCAGCAGCAGTAGGACAGGGAGGAACGAGCAGTACTTC
>TRBD1|TRBV5-6|TRBJ2-4|many
CASSPRIGTAVAKNIQYF
TGTGCCAGCAGCCCCCGCATAGGGACAGCCGTAGCCAAAAACATTCAGTACTTC
>.|TRBV12-3/TRBV12-4|TRBJ1-1|many
CASSFDMNTEAFF
TGTGCCAGCAGTTTTGACATGAACACTGAAGCTTTCTTT
>TRBD1|TRBV6-6|TRBJ1-2|many
CASIQLAYRGGYGYTF
TGTGCCAGCATCCAACTTGCCTACAGGGGTGGATATGGCTACACCTTC
>.|TRBV15|TRBJ2-3|medium-sized
CATSRGDPRGGTQYF
TGTGCCACCAGCAGAGGGGACCCGCGAGGAGGGACGCAGTATTTT
>.|TRBV7-9|TRBJ1-4|many
CASSPTSGPANEKLFF
TGTGCCAGCAGCCCGACCTCAGGGCCGGCTAATGAAAAACTGTTTTTT
>.|TRBV7-3|TRBJ2-3|many
CASSLIASTDTQYF
TGTGCCAGCAGCTTAATAGCGAGCACAGATACGCAGTATTTT
>.|TRBV6-5|TRBJ2-3|many
CASSLLREFTDTQYF
TGTGCCAGCAGCCTACTCAGAGAGTTCACAGATACGCAGTATTTT